This entry features one T cell receptor beta chain sequence. The entry originates in a study of T cell clones after liver transplantation. Libraries were prepared by immunoSEQ multiplex PCR; TCRdb keeps only in-frame clonotypes and omits some of them. Altogether 70,000 or so clones are present, over 90% being singletons, with the ten largest covering 0.98%. V was clipped by 6 bases and J by 0 bases; unmatched bases: 10. The CDR3 consists of 19 residues. Germline V gene data show CDR1 as LNHDA and CDR2 as SQIVND (reference sequence). The TCR sequence derives from a human patient who received a liver transplant. The graft donor may have given rise to some T cells. The sequenced sample was CD4+ T cells from blood, obtained approximately 26 months after liver transplant. V gene TRBV19 combines with J gene TRBJ2-1; TRBD2 aligns across 14 bases. The CDR3 region is CASSVPGLAGEFSYNEQFF. The DNA for the CDR3 is TGTGCCAGTAGCGTTCCGGGACTAGCGGGAGAATTCTCCTACAATGAGCAGTTCTTC.